Each of the 23 T cell receptor beta chains below was sequenced from the same sample in a study of blood T cell repertoires in COVID-19. This table comes from immunoSEQ multiplex PCR, and its TCRdb copy is limited to in-frame clones, with some not included. The table has about 220,000 clones, 82% seen once; the top ten hold 3% to 4.5%. Sample: peripheral blood. Every receptor here comes from an elderly woman with acute or convalescent COVID-19.

The genes are TRBV6-6 and TRBJ2-2, with 9 nucleotides matching TRBD1. Trimming took 4 bases from V and 3 from J; bases not matched to a gene: 0. CDR3 length: 14 residues. The germline CDR1 and CDR2 sequences are MNHNY and SVGAGI (reference sequence). The CDR3 nucleotides are TGTGCCAGCAGTTGGACAGGGGACACCGGGGAGCTGTTTTTT. This codes for CASSWTGDTGELFF.

The table lists this clone with a count of one. The chain uses TRBV7-2 and TRBJ2-7, with D perhaps TRBD1 (6 bases). The CDR3 loop spans 14 amino acids. V shed 5 bases and J shed 5 bases, with 16 bases lying between them. Germline V gives CDR1 SGHTA, CDR2 FQGNSA. CDR3 in DNA: TGTGCCAGCAGCACAACCGCAGGGGACGACGAGCAGTACTTC. It yields the protein CASSTTAGDDEQYF.

This sequence joins TRBV4-1 and TRBJ2-1; maybe TRBD1 (5 bases). Trimming stripped 7 bases from V and 0 bases from J, with 22 bases between. Germline CDR1 MGHRA, CDR2 YSYEKL. The CDR3 consists of 18 residues. The CDR3 nucleotides are TGCGCCAGCACCAGGGAACCTGAACTTTATAGCTCCTACAATGAGCAGTTCTTC. Its protein product is CASTREPELYSSYNEQFF.

CDR3 protein: CATSRVAGVYNEQFF. CDR3 coding DNA: TGTGCCACCAGCAGAGTAGCGGGAGTCTACAATGAGCAGTTCTTC. The rearrangement uses TRBV15 and TRBJ2-1; TRBD2 agrees at 9 bases. The V segment lost 1 base and the J segment 3 bases; nucleotides outside the gene matches: 1. Germline V gene lookup returns CDR1 LNHNV and CDR2 YYDKDF (reference sequence). This CDR3 region has 15 residues.

The chain carries TRBV7-2 and TRBJ2-2, with TRBD2 as a possible D gene (5 bases). Germline V gene lookup returns CDR1 SGHTA and CDR2 FQGNSA. There are 11 residues in the CDR3. V lost 5 bases to trimming and J lost 8 bases, with 6 bases between them. CDR3 sequence reads: CASSRLGELFF. CDR3 DNA: TGTGCCAGCAGCCGACTAGGGGAGCTGTTTTTT.

This clone was recorded only once. The genes are TRBV27 and TRBJ1-4; D may be TRBD1 (6 bases). Germline V CDR1 and CDR2: MNHEY, SMNVEV (reference sequence). The CDR3 covers 15 residues. The V end was cut by 4 bases, the J end by 2 bases, with 11 bases between. CDR3 sequence (DNA): TGTGCCAGCAGTTCTACAGGGTTGACTAATGAAAAACTGTTTTTT. It codes for CASSSTGLTNEKLFF.

This clone was picked up one time. The chain links TRBV5-1 to TRBJ2-3; a weak D match, TRBD2 (6 bases). The germline V gene encodes CDR1 SGHRS and CDR2 YFSETQ. The CDR3 contains 15 residues. Trimming removed 6 bases at V and 4 bases at J, with 18 bases between. Here the CDR3 reads CASNPGLLNADTQYF. The CDR3 DNA reads TGCGCCAGCAACCCGGGACTCTTGAATGCAGATACGCAGTATTTT. Complete variable domain (other parts from reference TRBV5-1 and TRBJ2-3): KAGVTQTPRYLIKTRGQQVTLSCSPISGHRSVSWYQQTPGQGLQFLFEYFSETQRNKGNFPGRFSGRQFSNSRSEMNVSTLELGDSALYLCASNPGLLNADTQYFGPGTRLTVL.

This chain uses TRBV3-1 (or the pseudogene TRBV3-2) with TRBJ2-7; weak D call: TRBD2 (5 bases). The CDR3 has 14 amino acids. Trimming pared 3 bases from V and 6 bases from J, leaving 15 bases between. CDR1 LGHDT and CDR2 YNNKEL come from the germline V gene (reference sequence). Written as DNA, the CDR3 is TGTGCCAGCAGCCACTCGAGCGGAGCTGTCGAGCAGTACTTC. Translated: CASSHSSGAVEQYF.

The chain uses TRBV7-9 and TRBJ2-7; a possible D gene is TRBD2 (5 bases). V was clipped by 4 bases and J by 4 bases, with 14 bases between them. Germline CDR1 is SEHNR and CDR2 is FQNEAQ (reference sequence). The CDR3 runs to 14 residues. The CDR3 DNA reads TGTGCCAGCAGCTCAACCGCGGGCGGGTACGAGCAGTACTTC. Translated, it gives CASSSTAGGYEQYF.

V gene TRBV5-1 combines with J gene TRBJ1-2; 9 nucleotides match TRBD1. CDR3 length equals 14 residues. V trimming: 4 bases; J trimming: 2 bases; junction bases outside the gene matches: 3. From germline, CDR1 is SGHRS and CDR2 YFSETQ. This chain's CDR3 is CASSRGTGNYGYTF. CDR3 sequence (DNA): TGCGCCAGCAGCCGCGGGACAGGGAACTATGGCTACACCTTC.

The chain links TRBV7-9 to TRBJ1-6, with D perhaps TRBD1 (6 bases). Germline-derived CDR1 and CDR2 are SEHNR and FQNEAQ (reference sequence). Trimming stripped 4 bases from V and 4 bases from J, with 8 bases between. This CDR3 has 14 residues. DNA of the CDR3: TGTGCCAGCAGCTCAGGGGTTTATAATTCACCCCTCCACTTT. This translates into CASSSGVYNSPLHF. The variable domain in full, with the rest retrieved from reference TRBV7-9 and TRBJ1-6, is DTGVSQNPRHKITKRGQNVTFRCDPISEHNRLYWYRQTLGQGPEFLTYFQNEAQLEKSRLLSDRFSAERPKGSFSTLEIQRTEQGDSAMYLCASSSGVYNSPLHFGNGTRLTVT.

The chain carries TRBV5-1 and TRBJ1-2; 11 bases are shared with TRBD1. The J segment lost 9 bases and the V segment lost 4 bases, leaving 11 bases of the junction unmatched. The length of the CDR3 is 15 residues. Germline CDR1 reads SGHRS; CDR2 reads YFSETQ. CDR3 sequence (DNA): TGCGCCAGCAGCCTCGGACAGGGGGCGAGTAGTAGCTACACCTTC. This encodes CASSLGQGASSSYTF.

The rearrangement joins TRBV7-6 to TRBJ2-5, with D possibly being TRBD1 (6 bases). With 0 bases removed from V and 2 bases from J, the gap between germline ends came to 10 bases. From germline, CDR1 is SGHVS and CDR2 FNYEAQ. CDR3 size: 15 residues. DNA for the CDR3: TGTGCCAGCAGCTTAGCGCTAGGGGGACAAGAGACCCAGTACTTC. Translating it yields CASSLALGGQETQYF.

The V call is TRBV29-1, the J call TRBJ1-1, with a tentative D call TRBD1 (5 bases). Germline V gene data show CDR1 as SQVTM and CDR2 as ANQGSEA. The V end was cut by 6 bases, the J end by 2 bases, with 16 bases between. There are 14 residues in the CDR3. The CDR3 bases are TGCAGCGTGGGCAGGGAGCCACTTAACACTGAAGCTTTCTTT. It specifies CSVGREPLNTEAFF.

V gene TRBV7-6 combines with J gene TRBJ2-3; tentative D call: TRBD1 (5 bases). Germline V gene sequence: CDR1 SGHVS, CDR2 FNYEAQ. V shed 2 bases and J shed 0 bases, with 15 bases lying between them. The CDR3 loop spans 17 amino acids. In nucleotides, the CDR3 is TGTGCCAGCAGCTTATGGGCGACAGCCCTTAGCACAGATACGCAGTATTTT. This gives the protein CASSLWATALSTDTQYF.

This clone was seen a handful of times. The J gene is TRBJ1-5, the V gene TRBV30, with 8 bases aligning to TRBD1. Germline CDR1 reads GTSNPN; CDR2 reads SVGIG (reference sequence). The trim removed 1 base at V and 10 bases at J, leaving 6 bases unmatched. The CDR3 covers 13 residues. The CDR3 loop is CAWSAGGEGPQHF. The DNA of the CDR3 is TGTGCCTGGAGTGCAGGGGGCGAGGGCCCCCAGCATTTT. Together with reference TRBV30 and TRBJ1-5, the CDR3 gives the full variable domain: SQTIHQWPATLVQPVGSPLSLECTVEGTSNPNLYWYRQAAGRGLQLLFYSVGIGQISSEVPQNLSASRPQDRQFILSSKKLLLSDSGFYLCAWSAGGEGPQHFGDGTRLSIL.

The chain uses TRBV29-1 and TRBJ1-2; perhaps TRBD1 as D (5 bases). Germline V CDR1 and CDR2: SQVTM, ANQGSEA. V lost 5 bases, J lost 2 bases, and 12 bases lay in between. The CDR3 is made up of 13 amino acids. The CDR3 loop reads CSVFTGENYGYTF. The CDR3, as DNA: TGCAGCGTTTTTACAGGAGAAAACTATGGCTACACCTTC.

The DNA of the CDR3 is TGTGCCTGGAGTGTGGAGGGGACCCAGCCCCAGCATTTT. Translated, it gives CAWSVEGTQPQHF. This chain uses TRBV30 with TRBJ1-5; a weak D match, TRBD1 (5 bases). V was clipped by 0 bases and J by 7 bases, with 10 bases between them. CDR3 length equals 13 residues. The V gene's germline CDR1 is GTSNPN and CDR2 SVGIG (reference sequence).

The rearrangement uses TRBV19 and TRBJ2-5, with a weak D call TRBD2 (7 bases). Germline-derived CDR1 and CDR2 are LNHDA and SQIVND (reference sequence). The CDR3 is made up of 13 amino acids. Trimming removed 5 bases at V and 4 bases at J, with 11 bases between. The CDR3 region has the DNA TGTGCCAGTAGTGGGGGGGGCGTAGAGACCCAGTACTTC. Translated, it gives CASSGGGVETQYF.

The chain has TRBV7-6 and TRBJ1-1; D is perhaps TRBD1 (6 bases). This CDR3 is 14 amino acids long. Germline CDR1 and CDR2: SGHVS and FNYEAQ. V was clipped by 8 bases and J by 5 bases, with 18 bases between them. The CDR3 bases are TGTGCCAGCTTGGACCCCATGAGGGGGACTGAAGCTTTCTTT. Its translation is CASLDPMRGTEAFF.

The rearrangement uses TRBV9 and TRBJ1-6; 7 nucleotides agree with TRBD1. This CDR3 region has 15 residues. Germline CDR1 SGDLS, CDR2 YYNGEE. V lost 3 bases to trimming and J lost 12 bases; unmatched junction nucleotides: 12. For the CDR3, the DNA is TGTGCCAGCAGCGCCCTCGACAGGGAGGAAGGACCCCTCCACTTT. Its protein is CASSALDREEGPLHF.

The V gene is TRBV20-1, the J gene TRBJ1-3; no definite D call. Germline V CDR1 and CDR2: DFQATT, SNEGSKA (reference sequence). V was trimmed by 6 bases and J by 0 bases, leaving 3 bases between them. This CDR3 spans 11 amino acids. DNA of the CDR3: TGCAGTGCCTTCTCTGGAAACACCATATATTTT. It encodes CSAFSGNTIYF.

The V gene is TRBV19, the J gene TRBJ1-4; no clear D gene. Per germline, CDR1 LNHDA and CDR2 SQIVND (reference sequence). V lost 0 bases, J lost 8 bases, and 13 bases lay in between. This CDR3 has 15 amino acids. CDR3 bases: TGTGCCAGTAGTATAGATAGTTCTTCGAGGGAAAAACTGTTTTTT. Translation: CASSIDSSSREKLFF.